The present entry profiles one T cell receptor (beta chain) with its context. The antigen is undetermined. Germline and junction disagree at one end, which may indicate a read error. This sample was included in a study of graft-versus-host responses after intestinal transplantation. On the study more broadly: Recipients received multivisceral, liver-intestinal, or isolated intestinal transplants.

Germline CDR1 reads SGHAT; CDR2 reads FQNNGV. The CDR3 has 13 residues. The method was immunoSEQ multiplex PCR; TCRdb's version includes in-frame clones alone and lacks a portion of them. The sample includes tens of thousands of clones, over 85% seen only once; the top ten take roughly 0.31%. This receptor was taken from a human donor who received an intestinal transplant. The chain has TRBV11-2 and TRBJ1-5; 8 nucleotides agree with TRBD1. The input for sequencing was unstimulated CD4+ T cells sorted from spleen or lymph node cells, taken before intestinal transplant. CDR3 sequence (DNA): TGTGCCAGCAGCCTAGACAGGGGCCAGCCCCAGCATTTT. Translated, it gives CASSLDRGQPQHF.